This TCR beta chain originates from a study of neurological immune-mediated disorders. Time point noted: longitudinal time-point 2. TCRdb itself ran the 5' RACE reads through MiXCR, one entry per CDR3 protein. The table has about 60,000 distinct CDR3 sequences, 8.5% to 10% seen once. This clonotype has at least ten counts. The antigen remains unidentified. The CDR3 totals 11 residues. V was cut by 7 bases and J by 6 bases, with 9 bases left in between. Germline CDR1 is MNHNS and CDR2 is SASEGT. Study-level points and caveats: Because no CDR3 amino acid sequences were shared across subjects by expanded clones, private repertoires were suggested in all groups.

J is TRBJ1-2 and V is TRBV6-1; D ambiguous. Material: PBMCs. This TCR derives from a man under 40 in good health. The CDR3 DNA reads TGTGCCAGCACCGTTGGTGATGGCTACACCTTC. As protein: CASTVGDGYTF.